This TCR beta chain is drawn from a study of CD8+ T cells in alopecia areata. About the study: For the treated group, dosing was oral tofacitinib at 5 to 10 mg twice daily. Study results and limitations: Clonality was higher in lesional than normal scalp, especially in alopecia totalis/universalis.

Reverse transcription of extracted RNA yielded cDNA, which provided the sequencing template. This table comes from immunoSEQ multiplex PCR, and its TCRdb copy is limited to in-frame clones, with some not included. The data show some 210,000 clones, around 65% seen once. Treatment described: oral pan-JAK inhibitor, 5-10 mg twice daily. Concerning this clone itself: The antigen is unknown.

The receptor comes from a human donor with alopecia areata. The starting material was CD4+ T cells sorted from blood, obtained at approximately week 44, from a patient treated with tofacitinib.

The CDR3 protein is CASSPGTSGVGEQFF. CDR3 in DNA: TGCGCCAGCAGCCCAGGGACTAGCGGGGTTGGTGAGCAGTTCTTC. The rearrangement uses TRBV5-1 and TRBJ2-1; 13 bases are shared with TRBD2. Germline-derived CDR1 and CDR2 are SGHRS and YFSETQ. This CDR3 spans 15 amino acids. Trimming at V came to 4 bases and at J to 9 bases, leaving 7 bases not matched to a gene.